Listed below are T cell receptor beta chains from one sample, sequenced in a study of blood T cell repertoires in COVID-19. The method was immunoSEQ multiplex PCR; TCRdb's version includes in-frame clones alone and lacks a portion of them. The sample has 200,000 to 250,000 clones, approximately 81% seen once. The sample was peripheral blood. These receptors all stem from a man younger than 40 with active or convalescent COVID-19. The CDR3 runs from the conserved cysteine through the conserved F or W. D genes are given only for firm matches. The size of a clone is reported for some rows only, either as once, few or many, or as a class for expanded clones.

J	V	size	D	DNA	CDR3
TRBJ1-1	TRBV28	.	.	TGTGCCAGCAGCCCACGTAGGAACACTGAAGCTTTCTTT	CASSPRRNTEAFF
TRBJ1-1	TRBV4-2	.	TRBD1	TGTGCCAGCAGCCACGACAGGGGACGCATGAACACTGAAGCTTTCTTT	CASSHDRGRMNTEAFF
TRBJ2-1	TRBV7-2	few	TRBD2	TGTGCCAGCAGCTTAGGCCCCCGGGGGGGCCTATTCTCCTACAATGAGCAGTTCTTC	CASSLGPRGGLFSYNEQFF
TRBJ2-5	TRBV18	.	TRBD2	TGTGCCAGCTCACCTTCTACTAGCGGGTTGGAGACCCAGTACTTC	CASSPSTSGLETQYF
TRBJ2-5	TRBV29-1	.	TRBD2	TGCAGCGTTGATATGGTAGCGGGGATGGGACAAGAGACCCAGTACTTC	CSVDMVAGMGQETQYF
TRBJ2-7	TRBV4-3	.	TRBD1	TGCGCCAGCAGCCATGGGCCACAGGGGGCTTTCGAGCAGTACTTC	CASSHGPQGAFEQYF
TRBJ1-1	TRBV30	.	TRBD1	TGTGCCTCTAAGGGGACAGCAATCTCGAGCTCTGAAGCTTTCTTT	CASKGTAISSSEAFF
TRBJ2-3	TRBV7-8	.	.	TGTGCCAGCAGCACCCTCCTAGCGACTAGCACAGATACGCAGTATTTT	CASSTLLATSTDTQYF
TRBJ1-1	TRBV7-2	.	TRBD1	TGTGCCAGCAGCTTAGTACAGGGGAAGGCTGAAGCTTTCTTT	CASSLVQGKAEAFF
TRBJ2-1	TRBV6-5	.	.	TGTGCCAGCAATGGGGTGGCTAGGGGTGAGCAGTTCTTC	CASNGVARGEQFF
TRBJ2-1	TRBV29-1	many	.	TGCAGCGTTGAGGGTGTAGGACTCGGGGTCCGCTCCTACAATGAGCAGTTCTTC	CSVEGVGLGVRSYNEQFF
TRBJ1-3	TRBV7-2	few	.	TGTGCCAGCAGCCCCAGCTCTGGAAACACCATATATTTT	CASSPSSGNTIYF
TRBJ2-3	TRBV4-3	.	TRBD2	TGCGCCAGCAGCTCCACGACTAGCGGGGGCACAGATACGCAGTATTTT	CASSSTTSGGTDTQYF
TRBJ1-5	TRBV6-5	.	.	TGTGCCAGCAGTTACTCTAGTACTCAGCCCCAGCATTTT	CASSYSSTQPQHF
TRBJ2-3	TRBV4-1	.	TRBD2	TGCGCCAGCAGCCATCATGGGAGGGGCCCGAGCACAGATACGCAGTATTTT	CASSHHGRGPSTDTQYF
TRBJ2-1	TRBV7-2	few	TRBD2	TGTGCCAGCAGCTTAGTGCTCGGACTAGCGGGAGTACGAAGGTTCTTC	CASSLVLGLAGVRRFF
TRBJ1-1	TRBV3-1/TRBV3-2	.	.	TGTGCCAGCAGCCAAGAAGCCAGGGAGAACACTGAAGCTTTCTTT	CASSQEARENTEAFF
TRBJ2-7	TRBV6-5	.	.	TGTGCCAGCAGTTACTCGACTGGGTGGGTCTACGAGCAGTACTTC	CASSYSTGWVYEQYF
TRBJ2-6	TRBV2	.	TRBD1	TGTGCCAGGGGGGCAGGGGGCTCTGGGGCCAACGTCCTGACTTTC	CARGAGGSGANVLTF
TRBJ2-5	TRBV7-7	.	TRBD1	TGTGCTAGCAGCTTAGGCACAGGGGGCCCTCTGGGGGAGACCCAGTACTTC	CASSLGTGGPLGETQYF